The present TCR beta chain was sequenced within a study of response to subunit inactivated influenza vaccine. Remarks on this clonotype: Its antigen is still unknown.

Germline CDR1 reads SNHLY; CDR2 reads FYNNEI. Trimming removed 6 bases from V and 2 bases from J; junction bases left unmatched: 4. The CDR3 contains 15 residues. Study-level results: The authors suggested that every seasonal influenza vaccination recruits few new T cells.

TCRdb reprocessed the RT-PCR reads via MiXCR and lists one record per CDR3 protein. The sample records 610,000 or so distinct CDR3 sequences, 12% to 15% being singletons. This chain connects TRBV2 to TRBJ2-3, with 11 nucleotides matching TRBD2. This specimen consisted of PBMCs from blood, obtained roughly 12 days after vaccination. The source of this sequence is a man aged 45-60 years who received an inactivated influenza vaccine. The CDR3: CASSRLAGYTDTQYF. Written as DNA, the CDR3 is TGTGCCAGCAGCCGACTAGCGGGGTACACAGATACGCAGTATTTT.